A single sample gave rise to the 26 T cell receptor beta chains below, sequenced in a study of STAT5B mutations in CD4+ large granular lymphocyte leukemia. This table comes from immunoSEQ multiplex PCR, and its TCRdb copy is limited to in-frame clones, with some not included. The table lists more than 40,000 clones, 84% of them singletons. Input material: CD4+ T cells from blood buffy coats. These receptors were collected from a human donor in good health.

The CDR3 sequence: CASSLVPGFYNEQFF. CDR3 DNA: TGTGCCAGCAGCTTAGTCCCGGGGTTTTACAATGAGCAGTTCTTC. The genes are TRBV11-2 and TRBJ2-1, with D possibly matching TRBD2 (5 bases). V was trimmed by 1 base and J by 4 bases, leaving 11 bases between them. CDR1 is SGHAT and CDR2 is FQNNGV in the germline V gene. The CDR3 is 15 residues long. Full variable domain (missing parts from reference TRBV11-2 and TRBJ2-1): EAGVAQSPRYKIIEKRQSVAFWCNPISGHATLYWYQQILGQGPKLLIQFQNNGVVDDSQLPKDRFSAERLKGVDSTLKIQPAKLEDSAVYLCASSLVPGFYNEQFFGPGTRLTVL.

The gene calls are TRBV25-1 and TRBJ1-5, with D perhaps matching TRBD1 (6 bases). The V gene lost 4 bases and the J gene lost 0 bases, with 13 bases spanning the gap. This CDR3 has 16 residues. The germline gives CDR1 MGHDK, CDR2 SYGVNS. The CDR3 DNA is TGTGCCAGCAGTGGGTCTACAGGGCATAGCAATCAGCCCCAGCATTTT. This translates into CASSGSTGHSNQPQHF.

The chain couples TRBV5-4 to TRBJ2-1; 8 bases agree with TRBD1. CDR1 and CDR2 (germline): SGHNT, YYREEE (reference sequence). Losses at the gene ends were 4 bases for V and 9 bases for J; bases not matched to a gene: 6. The CDR3 consists of 13 residues. As DNA, the CDR3 is TGTGCCAGCAGCCCGGACAGGGCTAGTGAGCAGTTCTTC. Translation gives CASSPDRASEQFF.

This chain links TRBV6-5 with TRBJ2-1; 7 nucleotides match TRBD2. The V gene's germline CDR1 is MNHEY and CDR2 SVGAGI. Germline trimming cut 6 bases from V and 6 bases from J; bases unmatched to any gene: 8. The CDR3 totals 14 residues. The CDR3 protein is CASSSRGGVNEQFF. The CDR3 DNA reads as TGTGCCAGCAGCTCAAGGGGAGGGGTCAATGAGCAGTTCTTC.

The chain has TRBV14 and TRBJ2-7, with TRBD2 matching 7 bases. The CDR3 length is 14 residues. V lost 6 bases and J lost 1; bases outside the gene matches: 6. Germline V lookup: CDR1 SGHDN, CDR2 FVKESK. As DNA, the CDR3 is TGTGCCAGCAGGCACGCTAGCGGTTCCTACGAGCAGTACTTC. Its protein product is CASRHASGSYEQYF. The full variable domain, rest sourced from reference TRBV14 and TRBJ2-7, is EAGVTQFPSHSVIEKGQTVTLRCDPISGHDNLYWYRRVMGKEIKFLLHFVKESKQDESGMPNNRFLAERTGGTYSTLKVQPAELEDSGVYFCASRHASGSYEQYFGPGTRLTVT.

The rearrangement uses TRBV7-3 and TRBJ2-3, with D tentatively TRBD1 (5 bases). The CDR3 runs 15 residues. V was clipped by 1 base and J by 2 bases, with 10 bases between them. Per germline, CDR1 SGHTA and CDR2 FQGTGA. The CDR3 reads CASSLIGAVTDTQYF. The CDR3 DNA sequence: TGTGCCAGCAGCTTAATAGGGGCAGTCACAGATACGCAGTATTTT.

V and J are TRBV30 and TRBJ2-7, with D possibly being TRBD1 or TRBD2 (5 bases each). CDR3 size: 12 residues. V gave up 7 bases and J gave up 8 bases, with 18 bases separating them. Germline V gives CDR1 GTSNPN, CDR2 SVGIG (reference sequence). The CDR3 spells CASRDPLLQQYF. The CDR3 DNA sequence: TGTGCCTCCCGGGACCCTCTACTCCAGCAGTACTTC.

The chain joins TRBV5-1 to TRBJ1-5; tentatively, D is TRBD1 (6 bases). This CDR3 has 15 residues. Germline-derived CDR1 and CDR2 are SGHRS and YFSETQ. The germline V and J ends were trimmed by 5 bases and 1 base, with 13 bases remaining between them. In nucleotides, the CDR3 is TGCGCCAGCAGGGCAGGGGTTGCAAGCAATCAGCCCCAGCATTTT. Encoded protein: CASRAGVASNQPQHF.

This chain links TRBV7-9 with TRBJ2-5; 9 bases fit TRBD2. Germline V gene data show CDR1 as SEHNR and CDR2 as FQNEAQ (reference sequence). V was pared by 5 bases and J by 5 bases, with 9 bases of the junction left unmatched. The CDR3 length is 15 residues. The CDR3 reads CASSDGGRGGETQYF. The CDR3, as DNA: TGTGCCAGCAGCGACGGCGGGAGGGGAGGGGAGACCCAGTACTTC.

The chain employs TRBV19 and TRBJ2-7; D perhaps matches TRBD1 (6 bases). CDR3 length equals 13 residues. CDR1 is LNHDA, CDR2 SQIVND, per germline (reference sequence). V was shortened by 5 bases and J by 3 bases, with 11 bases between the two germline ends. The CDR3 DNA follows: TGTGCCAGTAGTCCCCAAGGGGGCTACGAGCAGTACTTC. The encoded protein is CASSPQGGYEQYF. The full variable domain, in which reference TRBV19 and TRBJ2-7 provide the parts outside the CDR3, is DGGITQSPKYLFRKEGQNVTLSCEQNLNHDAMYWYRQDPGQGLRLIYYSQIVNDFQKGDIAEGYSVSREKKESFPLTVTSAQKNPTAFYLCASSPQGGYEQYFGPGTRLTVT.

The chain recombines TRBV19 with TRBJ2-7, with 8 positions matching TRBD1. Trimming cost V 1 base and J 4 bases; bases outside gene matches: 6. Germline V CDR1 and CDR2: LNHDA, SQIVND (reference sequence). The CDR3 contains 15 residues. The CDR3, as DNA: TGTGCCAGTAGTATAGTAGGGACAGGTGAATACGAGCAGTACTTC. Its translation is CASSIVGTGEYEQYF.

The V call is TRBV5-1, the J call TRBJ2-5, with D uncertain. Germline values: CDR1 SGHRS, CDR2 YFSETQ. Trimming shortened V by 0 bases and J by 2 bases, and 11 bases separated the two germline ends. The CDR3 is 15 residues long. The CDR3 spells CASSLVQAGQETQYF. The DNA for the CDR3 is TGCGCCAGCAGCTTGGTACAAGCAGGACAAGAGACCCAGTACTTC.

The rearrangement links TRBV6-7 to TRBJ2-4; 12 bases agree with TRBD2. TRBV6-7 qualifies as an ORF whose function is uncertain. The V gene end was trimmed by 4 bases and the J gene end by 0 bases; junction bases not matched to a gene: 10. The CDR3 is 19 residues long. CDR3 residues: CASSSWGTSGLKAKNIQYF. In DNA form, the CDR3 reads TGTGCCAGCAGTTCTTGGGGGACTAGCGGGTTAAAAGCCAAAAACATTCAGTACTTC.

This rearrangement joins TRBV6-1 to TRBJ2-7, with D uncertain. Germline loops: CDR1 MNHNS, CDR2 SASEGT. Trimming shortened V by 6 bases and J by 6 bases, and 18 bases separated the two germline ends. The CDR3 has 14 residues. CDR3 DNA sequence: TGTGCCAGCAGGTTACAGCTCACCCTGTCCGAGCAGTACTTC. Protein: CASRLQLTLSEQYF.

This rearrangement joins TRBV10-3 to TRBJ2-1; D may be TRBD2 (7 bases). The V end was cut by 7 bases, the J end by 8 bases, with 12 bases between. The CDR3 length is 12 residues. The germline V gene has CDR1 ENHRY and CDR2 SYGVKD. CDR3: CAITRGGDEQFF. CDR3 coding DNA: TGTGCCATCACTAGGGGGGGCGATGAGCAGTTCTTC.

This clone came up a few times. The chain couples TRBV10-1 to TRBJ2-3; D may be TRBD1 or TRBD2 (6 bases each). The CDR3 contains 13 residues. V gave up 2 bases and J gave up 6 bases, with 9 bases separating them. CDR1 is WNHNN and CDR2 is SYGVQD in the germline V gene (reference sequence). In DNA form, the CDR3 reads TGCGCCAGCAGTGAGGGAGGGGGGGATACGCAGTATTTT. It is translated as CASSEGGGDTQYF.

V gene TRBV6-1 combines with J gene TRBJ2-5; 9 nucleotides line up with TRBD1. J lost 3 bases, V lost 5 bases, and 4 bases had no gene match. This CDR3 has 14 amino acids. In germline, CDR1 is MNHNS, CDR2 SASEGT. The CDR3 DNA is TGTGCCAGCAGTCCTACAGGGGGCAAAGAGACCCAGTACTTC. This gives the protein CASSPTGGKETQYF.

The chain carries TRBV5-4 and TRBJ2-7; D possibly corresponds to TRBD1 (6 bases). Germline CDR1 reads SGHNT; CDR2 reads YYREEE (reference sequence). V was pared by 0 bases and J by 4 bases, with 11 bases between. The CDR3 loop spans 14 amino acids. CDR3 coding DNA: TGTGCCAGCAGCTTGGTGGGGACACCTTACGAGCAGTACTTC. It yields the protein CASSLVGTPYEQYF. Drawing the rest from reference TRBV5-4 and TRBJ2-7, the complete variable domain is ETGVTQSPTHLIKTRGQQVTLRCSSQSGHNTVSWYQQALGQGPQFIFQYYREEENGRGNFPPRFSGLQFPNYSSELNVNALELDDSALYLCASSLVGTPYEQYFGPGTRLTVT.

This chain joins TRBV28 and TRBJ1-2; TRBD1 aligns across 9 bases. The CDR3 has 14 residues. CDR1 is MDHEN, CDR2 SYDVKM, per germline. Losses at the gene ends were 7 bases for V and 4 bases for J; bases not matched to a gene: 7. For the CDR3, the DNA is TGTGCCAGCACCGCGGGACAGGGTGCCTATGGCTACACCTTC. As protein: CASTAGQGAYGYTF.

The count of this clone is one. This sequence joins TRBV19 and TRBJ1-1; 7 bases map to TRBD1. Losses at the gene ends were 5 bases for V and 0 bases for J; bases not matched to a gene: 3. The CDR3 contains 14 residues. CDR1 LNHDA and CDR2 SQIVND come from the germline V gene (reference sequence). The CDR3 DNA sequence: TGTGCCAGTAGTGTTACAGGGGTGAACACTGAAGCTTTCTTT. Protein product: CASSVTGVNTEAFF.

This sequence joins TRBV19 and TRBJ2-7; 7 bases agree with TRBD1. The CDR3 totals 14 residues. Unmatched junction bases numbered 7, after V lost 2 bases and J lost 6 bases. Germline loops: CDR1 LNHDA, CDR2 SQIVND (reference sequence). The CDR3 loop is CASSIRGRGVEQYF. The CDR3 nucleotides read TGTGCCAGTAGTATAAGGGGGCGCGGAGTCGAGCAGTACTTC. The full variable domain, with the rest looked up from reference TRBV19 and TRBJ2-7, is DGGITQSPKYLFRKEGQNVTLSCEQNLNHDAMYWYRQDPGQGLRLIYYSQIVNDFQKGDIAEGYSVSREKKESFPLTVTSAQKNPTAFYLCASSIRGRGVEQYFGPGTRLTVT.

CDR3 loop: CASKPRWEGGTEAFF. The CDR3 coding sequence is TGTGCCAGCAAACCTAGATGGGAGGGCGGGACTGAAGCTTTCTTT. The chain is built from TRBV6-5 and TRBJ1-1; D ambiguous. This CDR3 contains 15 residues. Germline V CDR1 and CDR2: MNHEY, SVGAGI. Between the trimmed V and J ends, which lost 7 bases and 5 bases, there was a span of 20 bases.

The V and J genes are TRBV9 and TRBJ1-1, with D possibly matching TRBD1 (5 bases). This CDR3 has 15 residues. The germline V gene encodes CDR1 SGDLS and CDR2 YYNGEE. Deletions cut 5 bases from V and 5 bases from J, with 19 bases between. The CDR3 region has the DNA TGTGCCAGCAGTCGAACGGGTATGGGGGGTACTGAAGCTTTCTTT. As protein: CASSRTGMGGTEAFF.

This chain connects TRBV30 to TRBJ2-7; D unclear. The CDR3 runs to 12 residues. Germline CDR1 GTSNPN, CDR2 SVGIG (reference sequence). Trimming stripped 4 bases from V and 0 bases from J, with 7 bases between. The CDR3 reads CAWNVASYEQYF. CDR3 bases: TGTGCCTGGAATGTAGCCTCCTACGAGCAGTACTTC.

V usage is TRBV28 and J usage is TRBJ1-1; TRBD1 matches 7 bases. This CDR3 contains 16 residues. Germline V gives CDR1 MDHEN, CDR2 SYDVKM. The V and J ends lost 4 bases and 2 bases, in that order; junction bases with no gene match: 10. CDR3 bases: TGTGCCAGCAGTTCCCTAAGACAGGGTTTTAACACTGAAGCTTTCTTT. As protein: CASSSLRQGFNTEAFF.

The chain joins TRBV11-2 to TRBJ2-7; 7 nucleotides agree with TRBD2. CDR1 is SGHAT, CDR2 FQNNGV, per germline. The V and J ends lost 5 bases and 3 bases, in that order; junction bases with no gene match: 13. The CDR3 is made up of 16 amino acids. Here the CDR3 reads CASSATGLVKGYEQYF. In nucleotides, the CDR3 is TGTGCCAGCAGCGCGACTGGACTAGTGAAGGGCTACGAGCAGTACTTC.